These T cell receptor beta chains were read from a single sample in a study of chemoradiotherapy in HPV16-positive cancers. The protocol was immunoSEQ multiplex PCR, while the TCRdb copy is restricted to in-frame clones and leaves out a portion. The sample carries 20,000 to 25,000 clones, about 90% recorded once. Source: blood, taken from a patient who underwent chemoradiotherapy. All receptors derive from a human donor with HPV-associated anogenital cancer. Each CDR3 is given with its conserved first and last residue. D genes are given only for firm matches.

NA	TRBV7-9	CASSGGTRGSPLHF
NA	TRBV18	CASSPRDNTGNTIYF
NA	TRBV7-6	CASSLNLAHRGELFF
NA	TRBV7-3	CASSLGAASTSDTQYF
NA	TRBV4-2	CASSQGSGAANTIYF
NA	TRBV6-5	CASSTSRGTQYF
NA	TRBV5-1	CASSLTGGQETQYF
TRBD1	TRBV19	CATGTGANEQFF
TRBD2	TRBV5-6	CASSFLAGGPGTGELFF
NA	TRBV18	CASSGGLVYEQYF
TRBD2	TRBV5-1	CASSGLGLARGETQYF
NA	TRBV2	CASSEGGHTGTEAFF
NA	TRBV5-4	CASSRQGGSYEQYF
TRBD2	TRBV2	CASSVLAGVGGELFF
NA	TRBV7-6	CASSYIQGPSTGYTF
TRBD1	TRBV7-8	CASSLALRTGGYIAGYNEQFF
NA	TRBV10-3	CAISESAGPGNQPQHF
NA	TRBV6-5	CATLGLLTGELFF
TRBD2	TRBV19	CASRPGGPTGELFF
NA	TRBV6-5	CASTRSGDTQYF
TRBD2	TRBV7-2	CASSLLAGDYEQYF
NA	TRBV5-4	CASSSPEGSSYNEQFF
TRBD2	TRBV4-1	CASSRGLAGKYEQYF
TRBD1	TRBV5-4	CASSRDRSYEQYF
NA	TRBV4-3	CASSLGLSGDTQYF
TRBD2	TRBV10-3	CAINTGTRDTDTQYF
NA	TRBV4-2	CASSQSDAAGAGNTIYF
TRBD1	TRBV6-6	CASRYSGTGSYEQYF
TRBD2	TRBV9	CASRRGGTTGELFF
TRBD1	TRBV27	CVSSRVTGTGSFGNYGYTF
NA	TRBV6-5	CASSYSIATVGNTIYF
NA	TRBV18	CASSPSTDTQYF
TRBD2	TRBV6-4	CASSEETSGTYEQYF
NA	TRBV5-4	CASSSGPEGETQYF
TRBD2	TRBV5-4	CASSYQLAGADTQYF
NA	TRBV6-5	CASSWGRHTGELFF
TRBD2	TRBV5-1	CASSLAVLAGVEQYF
NA	TRBV6-6	CASSYRAGQEKLFF
NA	TRBV19	CASSIGNSRAKNIQYF
TRBD1	TRBV11-2	CASSLVVTGANEQYF
NA	TRBV15	CATWEAGGGGEQFF